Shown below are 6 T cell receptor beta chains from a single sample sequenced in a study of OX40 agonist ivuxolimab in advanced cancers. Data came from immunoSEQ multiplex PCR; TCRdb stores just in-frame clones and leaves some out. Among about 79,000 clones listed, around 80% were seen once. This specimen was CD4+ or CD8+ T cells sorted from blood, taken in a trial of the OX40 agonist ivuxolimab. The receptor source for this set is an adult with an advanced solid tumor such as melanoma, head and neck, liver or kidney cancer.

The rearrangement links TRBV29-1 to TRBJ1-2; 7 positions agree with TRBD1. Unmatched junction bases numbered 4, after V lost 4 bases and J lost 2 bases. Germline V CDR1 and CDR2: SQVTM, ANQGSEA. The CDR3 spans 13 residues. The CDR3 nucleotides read TGCAGCGTTGGACAGGGATCCAACTATGGCTACACCTTC. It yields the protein CSVGQGSNYGYTF.

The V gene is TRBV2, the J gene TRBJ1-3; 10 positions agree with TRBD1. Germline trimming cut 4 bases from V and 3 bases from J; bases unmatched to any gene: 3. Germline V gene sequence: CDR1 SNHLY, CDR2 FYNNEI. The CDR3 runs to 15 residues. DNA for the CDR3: TGTGCCAGCAGTGGAGACAGGGGGCTTGGAAACACCATATATTTT. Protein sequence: CASSGDRGLGNTIYF.

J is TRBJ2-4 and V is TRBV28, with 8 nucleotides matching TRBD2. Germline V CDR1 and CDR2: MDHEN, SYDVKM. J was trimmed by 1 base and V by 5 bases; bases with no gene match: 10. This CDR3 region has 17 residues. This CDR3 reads CASSRASGGVAKNIQYF. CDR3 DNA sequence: TGTGCCAGCAGTCGGGCCTCCGGGGGGGTGGCCAAAAACATTCAGTACTTC. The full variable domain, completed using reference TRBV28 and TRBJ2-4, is DVKVTQSSRYLVKRTGEKVFLECVQDMDHENMFWYRQDPGLGLRLIYFSYDVKMKEKGDIPEGYSVSREKKERFSLILESASTNQTSMYLCASSRASGGVAKNIQYFGAGTRLSVL.

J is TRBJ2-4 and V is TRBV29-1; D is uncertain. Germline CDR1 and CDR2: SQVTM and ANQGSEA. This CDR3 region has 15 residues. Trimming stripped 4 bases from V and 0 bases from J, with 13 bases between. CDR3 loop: CSVAEGRLAKNIQYF. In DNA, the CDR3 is TGCAGCGTTGCAGAAGGCAGACTAGCCAAAAACATTCAGTACTTC.

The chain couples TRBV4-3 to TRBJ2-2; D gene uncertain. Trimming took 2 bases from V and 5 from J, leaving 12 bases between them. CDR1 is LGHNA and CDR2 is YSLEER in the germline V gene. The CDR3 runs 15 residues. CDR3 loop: CASSQLVHGTGELFF. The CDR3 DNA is TGCGCCAGCAGCCAATTAGTTCACGGGACCGGGGAGCTGTTTTTT.

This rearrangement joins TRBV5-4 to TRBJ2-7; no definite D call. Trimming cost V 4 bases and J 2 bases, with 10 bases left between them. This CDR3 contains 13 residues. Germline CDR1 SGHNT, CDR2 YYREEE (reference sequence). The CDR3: CASSPGRTYEQYF. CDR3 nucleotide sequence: TGTGCCAGCAGCCCAGGACGGACCTACGAGCAGTACTTC.